This is a list of T cell receptor beta chains from one sample in a study of OX40 agonist ivuxolimab in advanced cancers. The assay was immunoSEQ multiplex PCR, and TCRdb's table has in-frame clones only and misses some. This sample yields about 120,000 clones, of which roughly nine tenths are seen a single time; about 0.55% belongs to the top ten. Specimen: CD4+ or CD8+ T cells sorted from blood, collected in a trial of the OX40 agonist ivuxolimab. The receptors come from an adult with an advanced solid tumor such as melanoma, head and neck, liver or kidney cancer. CDR3s include the opening cysteine and the closing phenylalanine or tryptophan. Each record gives: clone size, J gene, D gene, V gene, CDR3 DNA, CDR3 protein. D genes are given only for firm matches. Some rows mark clone size as missing; the rest say once, few, many or name a class of expanded clone.

once,TRBJ2-4,TRBD1,TRBV6-1,TGTGCCAGCAGAACAGGGGGCAAAAACATTCAGTACTTC,CASRTGGKNIQYF
once,TRBJ2-5,TRBD1,TRBV27,TGTGCCAGCAGTTACCGCTTCGCAGGGGGCCAAGAGACCCAGTACTTC,CASSYRFAGGQETQYF
-,TRBJ1-1,-,TRBV28,TGTGCCAGCAGTTTAAGGGTGAACACTGAAGCTTTCTTT,CASSLRVNTEAFF
-,TRBJ1-4,TRBD1,TRBV5-4,TGTGCCAGCAGCGTGACAGGGCTCGGTGAAAAACTGTTTTTT,CASSVTGLGEKLFF
-,TRBJ1-4,-,TRBV7-2,TGTGCCAGCAGCCCCGGTGGGCAGGCTAATGAAAAACTGTTTTTT,CASSPGGQANEKLFF
-,TRBJ2-2,-,TRBV18,TGTGCCAGCTCACCCCGAGGGGCCACGAACACCGGGGAGCTGTTTTTT,CASSPRGATNTGELFF
-,TRBJ2-7,TRBD1,TRBV7-7,TGTGCTAGCAGCAACTACGGACAGGTCGACGAGCAGTACTTC,CASSNYGQVDEQYF
-,TRBJ2-7,-,TRBV11-2,TGTGCCAGCAGCTTCGGGGTCCACGAGCAGTACTTC,CASSFGVHEQYF
-,TRBJ1-5,-,TRBV21-1,TGTGCCAGCAGCAAAGGGGGACAGGGTCCCTATAGCAATCAGCCCCAGCATTTT,CASSKGGQGPYSNQPQHF
-,TRBJ2-1,TRBD2,TRBV7-3,TGTGCCAGCAGCGCGACTAGCGGGTCCTACAATGAGCAGTTCTTC,CASSATSGSYNEQFF
-,TRBJ2-4,TRBD1,TRBV7-2,TGTGCCAGCAGCTTAGACAGGGGGGACATTCAGTACTTC,CASSLDRGDIQYF
-,TRBJ2-7,TRBD1,TRBV29-1,TGCAGCGTTGAAGGACAGGGGGCGTACGAGCAGTACTTC,CSVEGQGAYEQYF
-,TRBJ2-5,TRBD1,TRBV27,TGTGCCAGCAGTTTACAAACAGGGGGCACCCAAGAGACCCAGTACTTC,CASSLQTGGTQETQYF
-,TRBJ1-2,-,TRBV7-2,TGTGCCAGCAGTCCCCCGGGGGGGCAGGGTAAATTTGGCTACACCTTC,CASSPPGGQGKFGYTF
-,TRBJ2-3,-,TRBV6-1,TGTGCCAGCAGTGAAGGCAGGGCAGATACGCAGTATTTT,CASSEGRADTQYF